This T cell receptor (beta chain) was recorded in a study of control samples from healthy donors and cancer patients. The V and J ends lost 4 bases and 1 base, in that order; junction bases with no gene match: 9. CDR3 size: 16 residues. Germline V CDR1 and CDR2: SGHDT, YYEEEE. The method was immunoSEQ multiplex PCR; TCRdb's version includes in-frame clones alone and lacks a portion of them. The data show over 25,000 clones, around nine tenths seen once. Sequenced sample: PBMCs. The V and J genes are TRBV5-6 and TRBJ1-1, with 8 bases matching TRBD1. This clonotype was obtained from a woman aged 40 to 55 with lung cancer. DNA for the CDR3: TGTGCCAGCAGCACCACAGGGGGGGTCTGGAACACTGAAGCTTTCTTT. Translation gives CASSTTGGVWNTEAFF.